The rows below give T cell receptor beta chains drawn from one sample of a study of technical replicates of blood from a few donors. Assay used: immunoSEQ multiplex PCR; TCRdb lists only in-frame clones, some missing. The table lists approximately 73,000 clones, approximately 95% of them singletons. Source material: T cells isolated from PBMCs. The receptors shown here come from a human donor in good health. Each CDR3 is given with its conserved first and last residue. Each record gives: clone size, J gene, D gene, V gene, CDR3 protein, CDR3 DNA. D genes are given only for firm matches. Part of the rows lack a size; the others show once, few, many or a class for expanded clones.

>NA|TRBJ2-2|NA|TRBV11-3
CASSPLEAGELFF
TGTGCCAGCAGCCCCCTGGAGGCCGGGGAGCTGTTTTTT
>few|TRBJ1-1|NA|TRBV30
CAWSVGQGQDEAFF
TGTGCCTGGAGTGTAGGGCAGGGGCAGGATGAAGCTTTCTTT
>once|TRBJ2-7|TRBD2|TRBV10-2
CASASSGGPYEQYF
TGCGCCAGCGCCTCCTCGGGGGGTCCCTACGAGCAGTACTTC
>once|TRBJ1-1|TRBD1|TRBV7-9
CASSLADRSEAFF
TGTGCCAGCAGCTTAGCGGACAGGAGTGAAGCTTTCTTT
>NA|TRBJ1-5|NA|TRBV5-1
CASSLDAQGSNQPQHF
TGCGCCAGCAGCTTGGACGCCCAGGGGAGCAATCAGCCCCAGCATTTT
>NA|TRBJ1-1|NA|TRBV30
CAWSVYRTEAFF
TGTGCCTGGAGTGTATACAGGACTGAAGCTTTCTTT
>NA|TRBJ2-2|NA|TRBV5-6
CASSLVDRNTGELFF
TGTGCCAGCAGCTTGGTCGATAGGAACACCGGGGAGCTGTTTTTT
>NA|TRBJ2-5|NA|TRBV9
CASSVGPGQETQYF
TGTGCCAGCAGCGTAGGGCCAGGCCAAGAGACCCAGTACTTC
>NA|TRBJ1-2|TRBD1|TRBV5-1
CASSLGTRDRVGGYTF
TGCGCCAGCAGCTTGGGGACCCGGGACAGGGTAGGAGGCTACACCTTC
>NA|TRBJ2-6|NA|TRBV19
CASSAEGQVMRGANVLTF
TGTGCCAGTAGTGCCGAAGGTCAGGTGATGAGAGGGGCCAACGTCCTGACTTTC
>NA|TRBJ2-3|NA|TRBV5-1
CASSLDGGTDTQYF
TGCGCCAGCAGCCTGGACGGAGGCACAGATACGCAGTATTTT
>NA|TRBJ2-3|NA|TRBV7-9
CASSARDTQYF
TGTGCCAGCAGCGCCAGGGATACGCAGTATTTT
>few|TRBJ1-1|NA|TRBV6-5
CASSYSGAPTEAFF
TGTGCCAGCAGTTACTCAGGGGCACCAACTGAAGCTTTCTTT
>NA|TRBJ2-3|TRBD1|TRBV15
CATSEGGRDTQYF
TGTGCCACCAGCGAAGGGGGCAGAGATACGCAGTATTTT
>NA|TRBJ2-7|NA|TRBV7-8
CASSLAGAGSYEQYF
TGTGCCAGCAGCTTAGCGGGGGCCGGCTCCTACGAGCAGTACTTC
>NA|TRBJ1-5|TRBD1|TRBV27
CASSPDRGDQPQHF
TGTGCCAGCAGTCCCGACAGGGGCGATCAGCCCCAGCATTTT
>NA|TRBJ2-1|TRBD1|TRBV28
CASSNPDRGHEQFF
TGTGCCAGCAGTAACCCGGACAGGGGGCATGAGCAGTTCTTC
>NA|TRBJ2-1|NA|TRBV6-1
CASGAGDYNEQFF
TGTGCCTCAGGGGCAGGGGACTACAATGAGCAGTTCTTC
>NA|TRBJ2-7|NA|TRBV11-3
CASSLTDLYEQYF
TGTGCCAGCAGCTTGACAGACCTCTACGAGCAGTACTTC
>NA|TRBJ2-7|TRBD1|TRBV5-4
CASSYPGTGSNEQYF
TGTGCCAGCAGCTACCCCGGGACAGGGTCAAACGAGCAGTACTTC
>once|TRBJ2-3|NA|TRBV4-2
CASSQAADTQYF
TGTGCCAGCAGCCAAGCGGCAGATACGCAGTATTTT
>NA|TRBJ1-2|TRBD1|TRBV6-4
CANPDRADGYTF
TGTGCCAACCCGGACAGGGCGGATGGCTACACCTTC
>NA|TRBJ1-3|NA|TRBV29-1
CSGRWIGDTIYF
TGCAGCGGGCGGTGGATTGGAGACACCATATATTTT
>NA|TRBJ2-1|TRBD2|TRBV19
CASSPGTSGNEQFF
TGTGCCAGTAGTCCCGGGACTAGCGGCAATGAGCAGTTCTTC
>NA|TRBJ2-7|TRBD2|TRBV29-1
CSVRGGAYEQYF
TGCAGCGTCCGGGGGGGGGCCTACGAGCAGTACTTC
>NA|TRBJ2-2|TRBD2|TRBV11-3
CASSLGGSGTGELFF
TGTGCCAGCAGCTTGGGCGGGAGCGGGACCGGGGAGCTGTTTTTT
>NA|TRBJ2-1|TRBD2|TRBV27
CASRRYSAGTSGTSSYNEQFF
TGTGCCAGCAGGCGATATTCGGCAGGGACTAGCGGGACCAGCTCCTACAATGAGCAGTTCTTC
>NA|TRBJ2-7|TRBD2|TRBV28
CASRTSGSSYEQYF
TGTGCCAGCAGGACTAGCGGGAGCTCCTACGAGCAGTACTTC
>NA|TRBJ2-4|TRBD1|TRBV5-6
CASSFKQGAKNIQYF
TGTGCCAGCAGCTTTAAACAGGGGGCCAAAAACATTCAGTACTTC
>NA|TRBJ1-2|TRBD1|TRBV18
CASSQDRAEYGYTF
TGTGCCAGCTCACAGGACAGGGCTGAGTATGGCTACACCTTC
>NA|TRBJ2-7|NA|TRBV23-1
CASSPGKYF
TGCGCCAGCAGTCCGGGAAAGTACTTC
>NA|TRBJ2-7|TRBD1|TRBV27
CASSPGTGEQYF
TGTGCCAGCAGTCCTGGGACAGGGGAGCAGTACTTC
>NA|TRBJ2-7|NA|TRBV7-9
CASSLVYMSGLYEQYF
TGTGCCAGCAGCTTAGTTTATATGAGCGGGTTGTACGAGCAGTACTTC
>NA|TRBJ1-1|TRBD1|TRBV18
CASSPPGQAIWDTEAFF
TGTGCCAGCTCACCTCCGGGACAGGCTATTTGGGACACTGAAGCTTTCTTT
>once|TRBJ1-6|NA|TRBV7-6
CASSLRQSSYNSPLHF
TGTGCCAGCAGCCTAAGACAGAGCTCCTATAATTCACCCCTCCACTTT
>NA|TRBJ1-5|NA|TRBV19
CATSEGNQPQHF
TGTGCCACTTCCGAGGGAAATCAGCCCCAGCATTTT
>NA|TRBJ1-3|NA|TRBV9
CASSANQGRGNTIYF
TGTGCCAGCAGCGCGAACCAGGGGAGAGGAAACACCATATATTTT
>NA|TRBJ1-3|TRBD1|TRBV18
CASSAWTGSGNTIYF
TGTGCCAGCTCGGCCTGGACAGGCTCTGGAAACACCATATATTTT
>once|TRBJ1-2|TRBD1|TRBV5-1
CASSLAYRGYGYTF
TGCGCCAGCAGCTTGGCCTACAGGGGCTATGGCTACACCTTC
>few|TRBJ2-7|NA|TRBV21-1
CASSKVVVSSAYEQYF
TGTGCCAGCAGCAAAGTGGTAGTTTCATCTGCCTACGAGCAGTACTTC
>once|TRBJ2-5|TRBD2|TRBV7-9
CASSSPGLLGETQYF
TGTGCCAGCAGCTCACCGGGACTACTAGGGGAGACCCAGTACTTC
>NA|TRBJ1-1|NA|TRBV2
CASSETPGSIGNTEAFF
TGTGCCAGCAGTGAAACCCCGGGTTCCATCGGGAACACTGAAGCTTTCTTT
>NA|TRBJ1-2|NA|TRBV7-9
CASLLAGQGGYTF
TGTGCCAGCCTGTTAGCGGGGCAGGGTGGCTACACCTTC
>NA|TRBJ2-5|TRBD1|TRBV5-8
CASSRRPGQETQYF
TGTGCCAGCAGCCGTCGTCCGGGACAGGAGACCCAGTACTTC
>NA|TRBJ2-7|TRBD2|TRBV5-6
CASSLAAVAGVLDEQYF
TGTGCCAGCAGCTTGGCAGCGGTAGCGGGAGTTCTGGACGAGCAGTACTTC
>once|TRBJ1-2|NA|TRBV30
CAWGTGHGYTF
TGTGCCTGGGGGACTGGCCATGGCTACACCTTC
>NA|TRBJ2-3|NA|TRBV9
CASSVGPDTQYF
TGTGCCAGCAGCGTGGGCCCAGATACGCAGTATTTT
>NA|TRBJ1-4|NA|TRBV5-4
CASSQTGSPNEKLFF
TGTGCCAGCTCTCAAACGGGGTCACCTAATGAAAAACTGTTTTTT
>NA|TRBJ2-7|TRBD1|TRBV11-3
CASSTQGGQGVFGSSEQYF
TGTGCCAGCAGCACCCAAGGGGGACAGGGGGTATTTGGATCCAGCGAGCAGTACTTC
>NA|TRBJ1-2|TRBD1|TRBV7-2
CASRPGGQGKDYGYTF
TGTGCCAGCAGACCCGGCGGACAGGGAAAAGACTATGGCTACACCTTC
>NA|TRBJ2-7|TRBD2|TRBV29-1
CSVEGLAGGYEQYF
TGCAGCGTTGAGGGACTAGCGGGAGGCTACGAGCAGTACTTC
>NA|TRBJ2-1|NA|TRBV19
CASSIDLGAEQFF
TGTGCCAGTAGTATAGATCTGGGGGCTGAGCAGTTCTTC
>NA|TRBJ2-1|NA|TRBV19
CASSIAFDEQFF
TGTGCCAGTAGTATAGCTTTCGATGAGCAGTTCTTC
>once|TRBJ2-1|NA|TRBV6-4
CASSDSRVGEQFF
TGTGCCAGCAGTGACTCCCGGGTAGGAGAGCAGTTCTTC